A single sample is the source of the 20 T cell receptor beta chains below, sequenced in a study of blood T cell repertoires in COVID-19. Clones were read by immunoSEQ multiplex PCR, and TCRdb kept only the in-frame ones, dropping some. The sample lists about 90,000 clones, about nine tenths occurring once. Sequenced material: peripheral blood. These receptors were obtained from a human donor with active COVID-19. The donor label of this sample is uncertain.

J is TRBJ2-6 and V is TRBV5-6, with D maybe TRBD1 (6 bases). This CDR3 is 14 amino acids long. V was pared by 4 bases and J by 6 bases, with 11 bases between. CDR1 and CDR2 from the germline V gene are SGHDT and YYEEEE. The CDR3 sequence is CASSRTVSANVLTF. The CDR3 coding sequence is TGTGCCAGCAGCAGGACAGTCTCGGCCAACGTCCTGACTTTC. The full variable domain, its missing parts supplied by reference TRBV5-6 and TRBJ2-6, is DAGVTQSPTHLIKTRGQQVTLRCSPKSGHDTVSWYQQALGQGPQFIFQYYEEEERQRGNFPDRFSGHQFPNYSSELNVNALLLGDSALYLCASSRTVSANVLTFGAGSRLTVL.

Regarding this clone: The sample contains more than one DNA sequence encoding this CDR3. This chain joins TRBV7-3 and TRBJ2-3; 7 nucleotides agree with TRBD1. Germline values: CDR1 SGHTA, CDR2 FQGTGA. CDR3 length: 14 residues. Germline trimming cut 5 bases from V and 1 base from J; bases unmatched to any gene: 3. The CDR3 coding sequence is TGTGCCAGCAGCCAAACAGGGGGCACAGATACGCAGTATTTT. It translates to CASSQTGGTDTQYF.

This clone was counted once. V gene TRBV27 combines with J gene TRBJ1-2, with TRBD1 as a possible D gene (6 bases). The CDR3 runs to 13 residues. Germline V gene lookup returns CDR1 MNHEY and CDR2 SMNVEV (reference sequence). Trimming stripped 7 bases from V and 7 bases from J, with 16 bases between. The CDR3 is CASINRATGGYTF. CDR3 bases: TGTGCCAGCATAAACAGGGCCACGGGTGGCTACACCTTC.

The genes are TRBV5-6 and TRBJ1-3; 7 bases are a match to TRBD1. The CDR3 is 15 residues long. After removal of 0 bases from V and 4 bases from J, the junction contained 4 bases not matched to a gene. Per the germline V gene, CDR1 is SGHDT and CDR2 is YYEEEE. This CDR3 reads CASSLVATGGNTIYF. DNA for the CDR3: TGTGCCAGCAGCTTGGTTGCGACAGGGGGAAACACCATATATTTT.

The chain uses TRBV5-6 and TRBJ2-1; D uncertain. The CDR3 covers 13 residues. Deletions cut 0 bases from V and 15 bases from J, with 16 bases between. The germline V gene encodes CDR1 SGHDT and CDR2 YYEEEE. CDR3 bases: TGTGCCAGCAGCTTGGCCCTTAATGCCCCCGGGTTCTTC. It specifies CASSLALNAPGFF.

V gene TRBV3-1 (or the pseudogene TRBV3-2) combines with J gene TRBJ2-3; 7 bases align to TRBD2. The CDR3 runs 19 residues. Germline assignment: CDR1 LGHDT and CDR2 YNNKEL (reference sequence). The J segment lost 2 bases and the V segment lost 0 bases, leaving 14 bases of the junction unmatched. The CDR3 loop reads CASSQDLGEAGRTTDTQYF. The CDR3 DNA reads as TGTGCCAGCAGCCAAGATCTGGGGGAAGCGGGACGAACCACAGATACGCAGTATTTT.

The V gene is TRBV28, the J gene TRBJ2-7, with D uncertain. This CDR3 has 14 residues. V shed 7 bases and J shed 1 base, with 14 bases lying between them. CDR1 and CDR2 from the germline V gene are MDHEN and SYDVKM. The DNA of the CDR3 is TGTGCCAGCACCGGGTTTGACGGATCCTACGAGCAGTACTTC. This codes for CASTGFDGSYEQYF.

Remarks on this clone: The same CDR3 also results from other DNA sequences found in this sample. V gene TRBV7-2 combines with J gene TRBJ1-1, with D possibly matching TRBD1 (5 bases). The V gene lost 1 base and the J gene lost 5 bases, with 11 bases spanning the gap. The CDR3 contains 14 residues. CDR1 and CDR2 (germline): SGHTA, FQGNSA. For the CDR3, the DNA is TGTGCCAGCAGCTTAGGGGGCAGTAGTACTGAAGCTTTCTTT. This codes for CASSLGGSSTEAFF.

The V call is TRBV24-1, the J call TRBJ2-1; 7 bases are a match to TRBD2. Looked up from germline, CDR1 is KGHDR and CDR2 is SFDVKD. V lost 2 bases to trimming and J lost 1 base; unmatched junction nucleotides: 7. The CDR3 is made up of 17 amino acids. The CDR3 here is CATSDSSGGGSYNEQFF. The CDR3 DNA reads TGTGCCACCAGTGATTCGTCGGGCGGGGGTTCCTACAATGAGCAGTTCTTC.

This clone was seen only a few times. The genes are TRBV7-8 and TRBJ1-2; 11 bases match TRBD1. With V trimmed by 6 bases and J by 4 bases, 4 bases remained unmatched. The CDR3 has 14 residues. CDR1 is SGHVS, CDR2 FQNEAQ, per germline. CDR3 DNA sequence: TGTGCCAGCAGTAGGGACAGGGGGGTCTATGGCTACACCTTC. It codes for CASSRDRGVYGYTF.

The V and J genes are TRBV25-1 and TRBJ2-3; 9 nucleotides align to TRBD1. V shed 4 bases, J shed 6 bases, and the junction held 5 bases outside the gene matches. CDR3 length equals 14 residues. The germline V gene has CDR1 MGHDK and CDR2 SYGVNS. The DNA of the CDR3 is TGTGCCAGCAGTGCTCGACAGGGGGGCGATACGCAGTATTTT. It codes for CASSARQGGDTQYF.

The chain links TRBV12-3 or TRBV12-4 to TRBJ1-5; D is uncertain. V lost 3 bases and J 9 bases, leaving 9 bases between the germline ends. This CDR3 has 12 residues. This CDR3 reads CASSFGGGPQHF. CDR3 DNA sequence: TGTGCCAGCAGTTTCGGCGGCGGGCCCCAGCATTTT.

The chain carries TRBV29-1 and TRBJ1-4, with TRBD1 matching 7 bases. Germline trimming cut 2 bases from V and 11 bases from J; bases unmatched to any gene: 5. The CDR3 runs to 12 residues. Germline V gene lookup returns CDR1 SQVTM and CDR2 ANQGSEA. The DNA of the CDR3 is TGCAGCGTTGAATCAGGGGGAAGTAAACTGTTTTTT. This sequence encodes CSVESGGSKLFF.

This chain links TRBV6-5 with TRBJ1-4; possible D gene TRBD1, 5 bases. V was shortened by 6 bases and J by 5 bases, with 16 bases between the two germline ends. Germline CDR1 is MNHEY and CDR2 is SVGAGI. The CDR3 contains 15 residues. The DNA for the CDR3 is TGTGCCAGCAGCAGGGCCCGGGCTATGAATGAAAAACTGTTTTTT. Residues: CASSRARAMNEKLFF.

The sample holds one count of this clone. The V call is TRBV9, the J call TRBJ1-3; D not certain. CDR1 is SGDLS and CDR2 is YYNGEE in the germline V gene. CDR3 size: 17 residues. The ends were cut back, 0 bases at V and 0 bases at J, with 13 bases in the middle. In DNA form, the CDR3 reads TGTGCCAGCAGCGTAGAAATTGCGGCGGTCTCTGGAAACACCATATATTTT. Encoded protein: CASSVEIAAVSGNTIYF.

The CDR3 nucleotides read TGTGCCAGCAGCCGGGGACAGGGGGCTGAATACGAGCAGTACTTC. Its protein is CASSRGQGAEYEQYF. The J gene is TRBJ2-7, the V gene TRBV7-7, with 12 bases matching TRBD1. Germline values: CDR1 SSHAT, CDR2 FNYEAQ (reference sequence). Unmatched junction bases numbered 6, after V lost 5 bases and J lost 4 bases. CDR3 size: 15 residues.

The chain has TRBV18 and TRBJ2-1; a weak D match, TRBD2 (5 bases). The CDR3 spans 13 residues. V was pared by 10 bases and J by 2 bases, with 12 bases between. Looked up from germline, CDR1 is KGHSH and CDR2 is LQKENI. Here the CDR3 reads CATKDGTYNEQFF. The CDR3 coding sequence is TGTGCCACCAAGGACGGGACCTACAATGAGCAGTTCTTC.

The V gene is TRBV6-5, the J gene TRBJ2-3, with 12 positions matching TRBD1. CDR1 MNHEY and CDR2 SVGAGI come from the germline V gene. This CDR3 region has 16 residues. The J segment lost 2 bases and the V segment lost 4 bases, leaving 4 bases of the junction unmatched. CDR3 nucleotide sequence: TGTGCCAGCAGTTTAGGGACAGGGGGCTTCACAGATACGCAGTATTTT. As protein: CASSLGTGGFTDTQYF.

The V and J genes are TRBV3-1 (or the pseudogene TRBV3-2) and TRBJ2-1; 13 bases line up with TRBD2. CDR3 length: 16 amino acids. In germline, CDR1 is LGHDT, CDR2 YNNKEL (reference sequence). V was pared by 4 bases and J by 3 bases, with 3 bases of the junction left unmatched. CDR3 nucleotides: TGTGCCAGCAGCCCGTGGACTAGCGGGGGCTACAATGAGCAGTTCTTC. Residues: CASSPWTSGGYNEQFF.

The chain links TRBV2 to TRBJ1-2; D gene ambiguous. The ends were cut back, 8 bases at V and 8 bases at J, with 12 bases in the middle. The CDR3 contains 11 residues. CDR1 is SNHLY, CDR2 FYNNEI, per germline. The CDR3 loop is CASLLRSGYTF. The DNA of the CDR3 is TGTGCCAGCCTACTTCGGTCCGGCTACACCTTC.